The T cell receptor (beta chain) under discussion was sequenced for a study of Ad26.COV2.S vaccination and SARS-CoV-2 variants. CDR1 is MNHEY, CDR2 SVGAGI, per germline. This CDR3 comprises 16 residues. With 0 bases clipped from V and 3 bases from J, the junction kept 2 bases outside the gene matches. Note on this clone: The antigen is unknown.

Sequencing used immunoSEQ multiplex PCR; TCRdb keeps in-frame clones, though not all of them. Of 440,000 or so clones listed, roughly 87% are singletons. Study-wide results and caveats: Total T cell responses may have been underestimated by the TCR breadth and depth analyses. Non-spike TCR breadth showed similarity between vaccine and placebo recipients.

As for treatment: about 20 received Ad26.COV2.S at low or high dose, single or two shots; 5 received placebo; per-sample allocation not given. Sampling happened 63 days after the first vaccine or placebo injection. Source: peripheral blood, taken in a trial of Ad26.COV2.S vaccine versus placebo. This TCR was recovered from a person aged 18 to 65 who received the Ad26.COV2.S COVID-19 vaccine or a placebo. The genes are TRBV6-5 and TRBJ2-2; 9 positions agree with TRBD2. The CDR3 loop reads CASSYSPSGDTGELFF. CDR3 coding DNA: TGTGCCAGCAGTTACTCGCCTAGCGGGGACACCGGGGAGCTGTTTTTT.